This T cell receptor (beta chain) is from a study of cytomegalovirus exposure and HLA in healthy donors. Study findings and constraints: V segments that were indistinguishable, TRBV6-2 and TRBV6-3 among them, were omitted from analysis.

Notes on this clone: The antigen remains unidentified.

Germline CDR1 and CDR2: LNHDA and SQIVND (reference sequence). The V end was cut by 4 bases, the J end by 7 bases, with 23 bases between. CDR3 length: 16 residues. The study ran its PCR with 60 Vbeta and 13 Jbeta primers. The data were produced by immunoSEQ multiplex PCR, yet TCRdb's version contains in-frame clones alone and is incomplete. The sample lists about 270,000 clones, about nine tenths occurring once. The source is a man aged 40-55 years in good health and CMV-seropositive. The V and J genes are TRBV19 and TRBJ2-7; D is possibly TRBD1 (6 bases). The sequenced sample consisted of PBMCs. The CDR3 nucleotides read TGTGCCAGTAGTACCCCCGAAAGACAGGACCCTTGGGAGCAGTACTTC. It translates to CASSTPERQDPWEQYF.